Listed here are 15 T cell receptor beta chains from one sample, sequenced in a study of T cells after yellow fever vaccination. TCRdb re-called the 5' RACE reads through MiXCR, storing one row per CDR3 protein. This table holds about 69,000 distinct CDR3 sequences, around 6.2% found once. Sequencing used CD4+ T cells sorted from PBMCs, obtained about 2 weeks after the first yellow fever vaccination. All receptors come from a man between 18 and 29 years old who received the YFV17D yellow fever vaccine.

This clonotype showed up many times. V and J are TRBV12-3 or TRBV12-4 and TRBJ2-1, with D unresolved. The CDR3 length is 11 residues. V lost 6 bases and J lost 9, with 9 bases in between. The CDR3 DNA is TGTGCCAGCAGCCAACACGGTGAGCAGTTCTTC. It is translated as CASSQHGEQFF.

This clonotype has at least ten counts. In DNA, the CDR3 is TGTGCCAGCACCGCGGACAGGCTGAACACTGAAGCTTTCTTT. The encoded protein is CASTADRLNTEAFF. This sequence joins TRBV12-3 or TRBV12-4 and TRBJ1-1, with 7 positions matching TRBD1. The CDR3 has 14 residues. J lost 0 bases, V lost 7 bases, and 5 bases had no gene match.

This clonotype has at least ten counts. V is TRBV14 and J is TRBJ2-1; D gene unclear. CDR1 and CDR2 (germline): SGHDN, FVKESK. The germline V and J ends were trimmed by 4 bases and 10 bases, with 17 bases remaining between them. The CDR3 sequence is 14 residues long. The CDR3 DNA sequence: TGTGCCAGCAGCCGCTCCCTCCTAAGTGGGGAGCAGTTCTTC. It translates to CASSRSLLSGEQFF.

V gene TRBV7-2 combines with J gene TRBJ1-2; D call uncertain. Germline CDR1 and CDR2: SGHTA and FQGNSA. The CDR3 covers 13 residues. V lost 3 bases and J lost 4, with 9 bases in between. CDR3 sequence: CASSLYSPYGYTF. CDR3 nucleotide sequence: TGTGCCAGCAGCTTGTACAGCCCCTATGGCTACACCTTC.

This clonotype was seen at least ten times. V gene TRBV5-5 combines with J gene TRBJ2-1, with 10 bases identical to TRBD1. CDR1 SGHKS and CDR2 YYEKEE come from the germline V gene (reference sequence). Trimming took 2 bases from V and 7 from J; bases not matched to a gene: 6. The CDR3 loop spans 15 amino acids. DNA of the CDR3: TGTGCCAGCAGCTTTGGAGGGACAGGGGCTAATGAGCAGTTCTTC. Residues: CASSFGGTGANEQFF.

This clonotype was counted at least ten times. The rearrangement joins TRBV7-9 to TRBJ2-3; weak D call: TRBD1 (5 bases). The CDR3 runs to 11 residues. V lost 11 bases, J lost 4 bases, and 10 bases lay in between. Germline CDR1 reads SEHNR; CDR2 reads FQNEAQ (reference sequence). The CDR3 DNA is TGTGCCGGGGCTAGAGCAGATACGCAGTATTTT. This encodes CAGARADTQYF.

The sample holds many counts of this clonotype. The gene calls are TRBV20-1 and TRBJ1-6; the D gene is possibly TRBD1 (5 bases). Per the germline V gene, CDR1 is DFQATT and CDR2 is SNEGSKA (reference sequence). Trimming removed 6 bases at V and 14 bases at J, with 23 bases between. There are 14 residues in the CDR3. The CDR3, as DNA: TGCAGTGCCAGGGAAAGCGCCGGGGGGAGAACCCTCCACTTT. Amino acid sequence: CSARESAGGRTLHF.

The CDR3 nucleotides read TGTGCCAGGGGACTAGCGGGGAGCTCCTACAATGAGCAGTTCTTC. Protein: CARGLAGSSYNEQFF. The V and J genes are TRBV2 and TRBJ2-1, with 13 positions matching TRBD2. The CDR3 is 15 residues long. The trim removed 9 bases at V and 0 bases at J, leaving 2 bases unmatched. The germline CDR1 and CDR2 sequences are SNHLY and FYNNEI.

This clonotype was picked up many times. The CDR3 DNA reads as TGTGCCAGCAGCTTTATTTGGGGGAATGACGGGACCCAGTACTTC. Translating gives CASSFIWGNDGTQYF. The genes are TRBV7-2 and TRBJ2-5; D tentatively reads TRBD1 or TRBD2 (5 bases each). V lost 3 bases and J lost 7, with 18 bases in between. Per the germline V gene, CDR1 is SGHTA and CDR2 is FQGNSA. CDR3 length equals 15 residues.

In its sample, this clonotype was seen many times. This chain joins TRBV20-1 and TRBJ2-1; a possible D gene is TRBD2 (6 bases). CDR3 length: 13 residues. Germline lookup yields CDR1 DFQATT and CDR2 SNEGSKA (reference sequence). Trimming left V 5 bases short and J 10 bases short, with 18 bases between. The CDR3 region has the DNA TGCAGTGCTCCTGGGACTTCCACCGGGGAGCAGTTCTTC. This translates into CSAPGTSTGEQFF.

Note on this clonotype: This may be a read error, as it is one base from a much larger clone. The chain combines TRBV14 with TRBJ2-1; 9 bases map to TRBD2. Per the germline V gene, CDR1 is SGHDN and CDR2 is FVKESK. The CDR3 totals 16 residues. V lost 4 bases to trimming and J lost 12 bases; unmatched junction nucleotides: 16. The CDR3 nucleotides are TGTGCCAGCAGCCCGCTAGCGGGATTCGGGTCGGGTGGGCAGTTCTTC. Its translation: CASSPLAGFGSGGQFF.

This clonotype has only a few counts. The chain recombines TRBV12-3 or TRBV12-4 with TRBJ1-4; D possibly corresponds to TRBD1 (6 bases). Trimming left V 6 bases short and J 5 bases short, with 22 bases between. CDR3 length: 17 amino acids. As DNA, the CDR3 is TGTGCCAGCAGCCTTCCGACAGGTCGTTTCAGAAATGAAAAACTGTTTTTT. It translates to CASSLPTGRFRNEKLFF.

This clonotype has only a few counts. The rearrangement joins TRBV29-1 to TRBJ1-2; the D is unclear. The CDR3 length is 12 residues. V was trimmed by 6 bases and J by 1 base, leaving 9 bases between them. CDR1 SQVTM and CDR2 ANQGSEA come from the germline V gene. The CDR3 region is CSVFLGNYGYTF. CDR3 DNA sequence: TGCAGCGTCTTTTTGGGTAACTATGGCTACACCTTC.

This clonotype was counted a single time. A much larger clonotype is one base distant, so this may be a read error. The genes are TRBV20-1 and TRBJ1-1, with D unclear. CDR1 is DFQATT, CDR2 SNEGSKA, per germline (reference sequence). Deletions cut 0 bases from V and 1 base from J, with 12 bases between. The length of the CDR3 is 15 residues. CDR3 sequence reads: CSARETQEGNTEAFF. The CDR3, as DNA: TGCAGTGCTAGAGAAACGCAGGAAGGGAACACTGAAGCTTTCTTT.

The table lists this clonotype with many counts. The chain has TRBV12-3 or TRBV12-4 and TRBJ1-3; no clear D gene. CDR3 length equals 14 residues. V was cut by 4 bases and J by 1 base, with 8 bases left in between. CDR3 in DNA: TGTGCCAGCAGTTCGACCTATTCTGGAAACACCATATATTTT. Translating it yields CASSSTYSGNTIYF.